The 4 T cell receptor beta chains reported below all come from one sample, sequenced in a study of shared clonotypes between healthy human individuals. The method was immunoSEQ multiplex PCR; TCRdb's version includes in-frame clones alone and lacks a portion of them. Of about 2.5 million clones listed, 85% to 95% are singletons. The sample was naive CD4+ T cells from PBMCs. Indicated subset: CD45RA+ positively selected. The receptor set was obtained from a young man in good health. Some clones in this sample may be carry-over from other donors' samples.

CDR3 sequence (DNA): TGTGCCAGCAGCTTACAGGGGAGCTCTGGAAACACCATATATTTT. Translating gives CASSLQGSSGNTIYF. This chain joins TRBV7-9 and TRBJ1-3; TRBD1 is a possible D gene (6 bases). This CDR3 spans 15 amino acids. Germline lookup yields CDR1 SEHNR and CDR2 FQNEAQ (reference sequence). V lost 2 bases and J lost 0, with 8 bases in between.

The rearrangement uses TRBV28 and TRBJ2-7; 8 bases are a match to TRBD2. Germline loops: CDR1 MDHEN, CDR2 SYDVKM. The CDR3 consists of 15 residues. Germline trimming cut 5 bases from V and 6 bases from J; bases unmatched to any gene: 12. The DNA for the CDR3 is TGTGCCAGCAGTCTAACCGGGACTAGGTCTGTCGAGCAGTACTTC. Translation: CASSLTGTRSVEQYF.

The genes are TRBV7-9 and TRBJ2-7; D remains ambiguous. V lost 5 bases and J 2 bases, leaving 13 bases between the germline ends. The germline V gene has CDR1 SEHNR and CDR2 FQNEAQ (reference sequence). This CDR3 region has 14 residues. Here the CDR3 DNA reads TGTGCCAGCAGCCCCAAGGACGGCCCCTACGAGCAGTACTTC. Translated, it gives CASSPKDGPYEQYF.

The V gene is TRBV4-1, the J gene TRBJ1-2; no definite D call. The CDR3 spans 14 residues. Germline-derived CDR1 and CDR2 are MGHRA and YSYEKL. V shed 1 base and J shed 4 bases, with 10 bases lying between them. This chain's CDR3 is CASSQAVIVYGYTF. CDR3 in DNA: TGCGCCAGCAGCCAAGCCGTTATTGTCTATGGCTACACCTTC.